Shown below are 2 T cell receptor beta chains from a single sample sequenced in a study of blood T cell repertoires in COVID-19. Repertoires were generated with immunoSEQ multiplex PCR, while TCRdb's copy carries only in-frame clones and drops some. The sample contains tens of thousands of clones, roughly 89% of which appear only once. The sample taken for sequencing was peripheral blood. These receptors all come from a man older than 75 with acute or convalescent COVID-19.

The V and J genes are TRBV19 and TRBJ1-5; possibly TRBD1 for D (6 bases). Trimming removed 5 bases from V and 0 bases from J, with 8 bases in between. CDR1 is LNHDA, CDR2 SQIVND, per germline (reference sequence). This CDR3 has 14 amino acids. CDR3 bases: TGTGCCAGTAGTCCACAGGGTAGCAATCAGCCCCAGCATTTT. Translated, it gives CASSPQGSNQPQHF.

The V and J genes are TRBV14 and TRBJ1-1, with D possibly being TRBD1 (5 bases). V was trimmed by 1 base and J by 0 bases, leaving 9 bases between them. CDR3 length: 15 residues. CDR1 and CDR2 from the germline V gene are SGHDN and FVKESK. Written as DNA, the CDR3 is TGTGCCAGCAGCCAAGGGGGCGCATTGAACACTGAAGCTTTCTTT. It yields the protein CASSQGGALNTEAFF.